This T cell receptor beta chain was found in a study of T-cell reconstitution after alpha-beta-depleted transplantation in children. This clonotype was seen only a few times. A library of TCRbeta sequences, prepared with unique molecular identifiers, was generated. One entry per CDR3 protein, called by TCRdb with MiXCR from the PCR reads. The sample contains a few hundred thousand distinct CDR3 sequences, around 19% of which appear only once. V was clipped by 3 bases and J by 0 bases; unmatched bases: 6. Germline V lookup: CDR1 KGHDR, CDR2 SFDVKD. The CDR3 has 18 amino acids. The chain couples TRBV24-1 to TRBJ2-3; 12 bases align to TRBD2. This TCR was recovered from a human donor who donated a stem cell graft to a child with acute lymphoblastic leukemia. The sequencing used PBMCs from the stem cell graft donor, collected from the stem cell graft. The CDR3 nucleotides are TGTGCCACCAGTGATCCCCGGACTAGCGGGGTAAGCACAGATACGCAGTATTTT. Its protein product is CATSDPRTSGVSTDTQYF.